A single sample is the source of the 27 T cell receptor beta chains below, sequenced in a study of T cells in Graves' hyperthyroidism and ophthalmopathy (dated 2019 in TCRdb). Library creation used multiplex PCR. The sequencing machine was an Illumina HiSeq 2000. TCR beta CDR3 regions were amplified from RNA transcripts. The first round of RT-PCR for the TCR CDR3 was performed with the HTBI primer set and the Qiagen OneStep RT-PCR kit. TCRdb ran its own pipeline on the public reads, namely fastp trimming at Q25 and MiXCR clone calling, and kept in-frame beta chains. Duplicate CDR3 protein sequences are folded into a single record with the most common DNA and genes. For this sample the table gives 370,000 or so distinct CDR3 sequences, of which around a quarter were detected only once. The ten largest clones take up more than 60% of the sample. Sequenced: blood. These receptor sequences come from a man aged 50-59 years with Graves' hyperthyroidism.

This clonotype was detected a few times. This rearrangement joins TRBV6-6 to TRBJ2-5, with 7 bases lining up with TRBD2. V gave up 2 bases and J gave up 0 bases; unmatched junction bases: 6. The germline CDR1 and CDR2 sequences are MNHNY and SVGAGI (reference sequence). CDR3 length equals 16 residues. CDR3 in DNA: TGTGCCAGCAGTTACGGCGGGGGACCGTACCAAGAGACCCAGTACTTC. Amino acids: CASSYGGGPYQETQYF.

At least ten counts were recorded for this clonotype. This chain connects TRBV28 to TRBJ2-7; 7 positions agree with TRBD1. Germline CDR1 reads MDHEN; CDR2 reads SYDVKM. The ends lost 10 bases at V and 1 base at J; junction bases unmatched: 16. The CDR3 covers 16 residues. The CDR3 protein is CANRRLTGVKSYEQYF. CDR3 coding DNA: TGTGCCAACCGAAGGCTCACAGGGGTAAAATCCTACGAGCAGTACTTC.

This clonotype was counted a few times. The chain couples TRBV28 to TRBJ2-4, with D perhaps being TRBD1 or TRBD2 (6 bases each). The CDR3 sequence is 17 residues long. V lost 3 bases and J 3 bases, leaving 18 bases between the germline ends. CDR1 and CDR2 (germline): MDHEN, SYDVKM. DNA for the CDR3: TGTGCCAGCAGTTTCATCGTGGGTGGAGGGGGCAAAAACATTCAGTACTTC. It translates to CASSFIVGGGGKNIQYF.

There are many counts of this clonotype. This rearrangement joins TRBV2 to TRBJ2-1; 9 positions agree with TRBD1. V shed 7 bases, J shed 7 bases, and the junction held 11 bases outside the gene matches. The CDR3 consists of 15 residues. Germline CDR1 reads SNHLY; CDR2 reads FYNNEI. In DNA, the CDR3 is TGTGCCAGCATCCCCCAACAGACAGGGGGGAATGAGCAGTTCTTC. As protein: CASIPQQTGGNEQFF.

Only a few counts were recorded for this clonotype. The chain carries TRBV28 and TRBJ2-7, with D unresolved. The germline V and J ends were trimmed by 5 bases and 2 bases, with 4 bases remaining between them. The CDR3 has 11 amino acids. Germline V gene data show CDR1 as MDHEN and CDR2 as SYDVKM. The DNA of the CDR3 is TGTGCCAGCAGTCTCCCCTACGAGCAGTACTTC. The encoded protein is CASSLPYEQYF.

This clonotype was picked up a small number of times. The chain couples TRBV30 to TRBJ1-5; no definite D call. The V end lost 1 base, the J end lost 7 bases, and 11 bases lay between the germline ends. Germline CDR1 and CDR2: GTSNPN and SVGIG (reference sequence). This CDR3 has 13 amino acids. The CDR3 coding sequence is TGTGCCTGGAGTGGTTCGTGGGGACAGCCCCAGCATTTT. It specifies CAWSGSWGQPQHF.

This clonotype was counted a few times. The rearrangement joins TRBV7-9 to TRBJ1-2, with unresolved D. There are 11 residues in the CDR3. CDR1 is SEHNR, CDR2 FQNEAQ, per germline (reference sequence). V was shortened by 8 bases and J by 2 bases, with 6 bases between the two germline ends. CDR3 amino acids: CASGENYGYTF. In DNA, the CDR3 is TGTGCCAGCGGGGAGAACTATGGCTACACCTTC.

V gene TRBV9 combines with J gene TRBJ2-4; possibly TRBD2 for D (6 bases). Germline CDR1 SGDLS, CDR2 YYNGEE. The germline V and J ends were trimmed by 0 bases and 9 bases, with 13 bases remaining between them. The CDR3 length is 14 residues. For the CDR3, the DNA is TGTGCCAGCAGCGTAGCCGCCCTGGGGGGCATTCAGTACTTC. Amino acid sequence: CASSVAALGGIQYF.

This clonotype was observed many times. The chain combines TRBV18 with TRBJ1-4; D is perhaps TRBD1 (5 bases). CDR1 KGHSH and CDR2 LQKENI come from the germline V gene. The CDR3 totals 14 residues. Deletions cut 4 bases from V and 7 bases from J, with 13 bases between. In DNA form, the CDR3 reads TGTGCCAGCTCACAGTACGGGACGGGTGAAAAACTGTTTTTT. Its protein is CASSQYGTGEKLFF.

In regard to this clonotype: This could be a read error, since a much larger clone is one nucleotide away. The chain has TRBV28 and TRBJ2-7; D assignment may be TRBD1 or TRBD2 (5 bases each). The length of the CDR3 is 15 residues. Germline assignment: CDR1 MDHEN and CDR2 SYDVKM. Trimming cost V 8 bases and J 4 bases, with 21 bases left between them. CDR3 sequence: CASGLTQGGGYEQYF. CDR3 sequence (DNA): TGTGCCAGCGGTCTAACTCAGGGCGGCGGGTACGAGCAGTACTTC. Filled out from reference TRBV28 and TRBJ2-7, the complete variable domain reads DVKVTQSSRYLVKRTGEKVFLECVQDMDHENMFWYRQDPGLGLRLIYFSYDVKMKEKGDIPEGYSVSREKKERFSLILESASTNQTSMYLCASGLTQGGGYEQYFGPGTRLTVT.

This clonotype came up many times. The genes are TRBV12-3 or TRBV12-4 and TRBJ1-1, with D possibly TRBD1 on 6 matching bases. Between the trimmed V and J ends, which lost 6 bases and 11 bases, there was a span of 16 bases. The CDR3 has 12 residues. This chain's CDR3 is CASSARGLSAFF. CDR3 nucleotide sequence: TGTGCCAGCAGCGCCAGGGGTTTATCGGCTTTCTTT.

The V call is TRBV11-2, the J call TRBJ2-7; D unresolved. V gave up 1 base and J gave up 2 bases, with 6 bases separating them. The CDR3 sequence is 13 residues long. Germline CDR1 reads SGHAT; CDR2 reads FQNNGV. Written as DNA, the CDR3 is TGTGCCAGCAGCTTAGGGAACCCCTACGAGCAGTACTTC. Translating it yields CASSLGNPYEQYF.

The chain recombines TRBV7-9 with TRBJ1-5, with TRBD1 matching 8 bases. CDR3 length equals 14 residues. V lost 4 bases and J lost 6; bases outside the gene matches: 5. Germline values: CDR1 SEHNR, CDR2 FQNEAQ (reference sequence). The CDR3 DNA sequence: TGTGCCAGCAGCTATGGACAGGGAGGTCAGCCCCAGCATTTT. Its translation: CASSYGQGGQPQHF.

This clonotype came up a few times. The rearrangement uses TRBV12-3 or TRBV12-4 and TRBJ2-1, with D unresolved. This CDR3 is 16 amino acids long. Trimming removed 6 bases at V and 0 bases at J, with 15 bases between. CDR3 sequence reads: CASSRGLPSSYNEQFF. The CDR3 DNA reads TGTGCCAGCAGCCGAGGCTTACCGAGCTCCTACAATGAGCAGTTCTTC.

The gene calls are TRBV6-4 and TRBJ1-6; 7 nucleotides agree with TRBD1. The CDR3 has 14 amino acids. Germline V gene lookup returns CDR1 MRHNA and CDR2 SNTAGT. After removal of 7 bases from V and 9 bases from J, the junction contained 9 bases not matched to a gene. This CDR3 reads CASNYRGGGSPLHF. For the CDR3, the DNA is TGTGCCAGCAACTACAGGGGAGGTGGTTCACCCCTCCACTTT.

V usage is TRBV19 and J usage is TRBJ1-2; 10 bases are shared with TRBD1. The CDR3 has 15 residues. Germline lookup yields CDR1 LNHDA and CDR2 SQIVND (reference sequence). V lost 4 bases and J lost 8; bases outside the gene matches: 10. The CDR3 reads CASSTYRDRGYGYTF. The CDR3, as DNA: TGTGCCAGTAGTACATACCGGGACAGGGGTTACGGCTACACCTTC. The variable domain in full, with the rest retrieved from reference TRBV19 and TRBJ1-2, is DGGITQSPKYLFRKEGQNVTLSCEQNLNHDAMYWYRQDPGQGLRLIYYSQIVNDFQKGDIAEGYSVSREKKESFPLTVTSAQKNPTAFYLCASSTYRDRGYGYTFGSGTRLTVV.

This clonotype has more than one count but fewer than ten. The V gene is TRBV14, the J gene TRBJ2-7, with D perhaps TRBD1 or TRBD2 (5 bases each). Trimming shortened V by 4 bases and J by 0 bases, and 19 bases separated the two germline ends. The CDR3 extends over 17 amino acids. CDR1 and CDR2 from the germline V gene are SGHDN and FVKESK. The CDR3 bases are TGTGCCAGCAGCCGCCCGAAAACCGGGACGGTCTCCTACGAGCAGTACTTC. Its translation is CASSRPKTGTVSYEQYF.

This clonotype has a handful of counts. The gene calls are TRBV5-1 and TRBJ2-3; perhaps TRBD2 as D (6 bases). The CDR3 has 16 residues. The V and J ends lost 0 bases and 2 bases respectively, with 13 bases between them. Germline lookup yields CDR1 SGHRS and CDR2 YFSETQ. CDR3 in DNA: TGCGCCAGCAGCTTGGTCCCCGCGGGAAACACAGATACGCAGTATTTT. Residues: CASSLVPAGNTDTQYF.

This clonotype was detected ten times or more. The chain joins TRBV30 to TRBJ1-1; D not certain. Looked up from germline, CDR1 is GTSNPN and CDR2 is SVGIG (reference sequence). The CDR3 runs to 12 residues. V was shortened by 1 base and J by 8 bases, with 11 bases between the two germline ends. The CDR3 loop is CAWSGGNLEAFF. CDR3 DNA sequence: TGTGCCTGGAGTGGGGGAAACCTCGAAGCTTTCTTT.

This clonotype was observed many times. V usage is TRBV28 and J usage is TRBJ1-1, with D maybe TRBD1 (5 bases). Germline V CDR1 and CDR2: MDHEN, SYDVKM. The CDR3 covers 13 residues. Trimming stripped 6 bases from V and 6 bases from J, with 14 bases between. CDR3 sequence: CASSSSGRAEAFF. DNA of the CDR3: TGTGCCAGCAGCTCCTCGGGACGGGCTGAAGCTTTCTTT.

This clonotype was detected ten times or more. V is TRBV7-2 and J is TRBJ2-1, with 14 bases that match TRBD2. The J segment lost 8 bases and the V segment lost 5 bases, leaving 5 bases of the junction unmatched. Germline V gives CDR1 SGHTA, CDR2 FQGNSA. The CDR3 runs 15 residues. The CDR3 coding sequence is TGTGCCAGCAGCCCCCGACTAGCGGGAGGGGATGAGCAGTTCTTC. Translation: CASSPRLAGGDEQFF.

This clonotype was counted at least ten times. The V and J genes are TRBV12-3 or TRBV12-4 and TRBJ2-1, with 10 bases aligning to TRBD2. The CDR3 is made up of 16 amino acids. The J segment lost 2 bases and the V segment lost 6 bases, leaving 7 bases of the junction unmatched. CDR3 nucleotide sequence: TGTGCCAGCAGCCTCGCCCTAGCGGGGGCCTACAATGAGCAGTTCTTC. It is translated as CASSLALAGAYNEQFF.

V and J are TRBV29-1 and TRBJ1-2, with TRBD1 matching over 8 bases. Germline CDR1 is SQVTM and CDR2 is ANQGSEA. This CDR3 region has 14 residues. Trimming cost V 8 bases and J 4 bases; bases outside gene matches: 12. The CDR3 loop reads CSTSTGGQAYGYTF. DNA of the CDR3: TGCAGCACAAGCACAGGGGGTCAAGCCTATGGCTACACCTTC. The full variable domain, rest sourced from reference TRBV29-1 and TRBJ1-2, is SAVISQKPSRDICQRGTSLTIQCQVDSQVTMMFWYRQQPGQSLTLIATANQGSEATYESGFVIDKFPISRPNLTFSTLTVSNMSPEDSSIYLCSTSTGGQAYGYTFGSGTRLTVV.

At least ten counts were recorded for this clonotype. The chain joins TRBV5-1 to TRBJ2-7; 7 nucleotides align to TRBD1. This CDR3 has 14 amino acids. Germline V gives CDR1 SGHRS, CDR2 YFSETQ. After removal of 2 bases from V and 5 bases from J, the junction contained 7 bases not matched to a gene. The CDR3 loop is CASSFAGGLDEQYF. The CDR3 DNA is TGCGCCAGCAGCTTCGCAGGGGGTCTCGACGAGCAGTACTTC. Full variable domain (rest looked up from reference TRBV5-1 and TRBJ2-7): KAGVTQTPRYLIKTRGQQVTLSCSPISGHRSVSWYQQTPGQGLQFLFEYFSETQRNKGNFPGRFSGRQFSNSRSEMNVSTLELGDSALYLCASSFAGGLDEQYFGPGTRLTVT.

Many counts were recorded for this clonotype. The CDR3 loop is CASIRLASYEQYF. In nucleotides, the CDR3 is TGTGCCAGCATTAGACTAGCGAGCTACGAGCAGTACTTC. The J gene is TRBJ2-7, the V gene TRBV2; 8 positions agree with TRBD2. Germline V CDR1 and CDR2: SNHLY, FYNNEI. J lost 3 bases, V lost 7 bases, and 5 bases had no gene match. The CDR3 extends over 13 amino acids.

The chain links TRBV6-1 to TRBJ1-2; D not resolved. Germline CDR1 and CDR2: MNHNS and SASEGT. V gave up 0 bases and J gave up 5 bases, with 10 bases separating them. The CDR3 loop spans 14 amino acids. Here the CDR3 reads CASSEAYGPYGYTF. DNA for the CDR3: TGTGCCAGCAGTGAAGCGTACGGCCCTTATGGCTACACCTTC.

The chain combines TRBV6-1 with TRBJ1-4; perhaps TRBD1 as D (6 bases). The germline CDR1 and CDR2 sequences are MNHNS and SASEGT. The CDR3 loop spans 14 amino acids. Trimming stripped 3 bases from V and 4 bases from J, with 9 bases between. CDR3 protein: CASSEDSLNEKLFF. CDR3 bases: TGTGCCAGCAGTGAGGACAGCCTTAATGAAAAACTGTTTTTT.